This TCR beta chain derives from a study of T cell responses to AZD1222 COVID-19 vaccine. Remarks on this clone: Its antigen is as yet unknown.

Study results and limitations: White British ancestry dominated among donors, who included more females, and clonal diversity was possibly underestimated.

The V and J ends lost 1 base and 2 bases, in that order; junction bases with no gene match: 8. Germline V gene sequence: CDR1 LGHNA, CDR2 YNFKEQ. The CDR3 contains 17 residues. TCRdb's copy holds only in-frame clones and misses some; the assay was immunoSEQ multiplex PCR. The table lists over 150,000 clones, roughly 92% of them singletons. Sample: peripheral blood, taken on day 0 of AZD1222 vaccination. The V and J genes are TRBV4-2 and TRBJ2-7; 10 bases match TRBD2. The receptor comes from an adult in good health. The CDR3 nucleotides are TGTGCCAGCAGCCAAGCCCGGACTAGCGGAGCTCCCTACGAGCAGTACTTC. Residues: CASSQARTSGAPYEQYF.